This passage covers 18 T cell receptor beta chains from one sample sequenced in a study of T cell clones after liver transplantation. Only in-frame clones appear in the TCRdb table, and some are missing; sequencing was by immunoSEQ multiplex PCR. The sample shows some 70,000 clones, roughly 80% of them seen only once. Specimen: CD4+ T cells from blood, collected before liver transplant. The receptors here all came from a human donor who received a liver transplant.

The chain couples TRBV10-2 to TRBJ2-3; 8 nucleotides line up with TRBD1. Germline-derived CDR1 and CDR2 are WSHSY and SAAADI. Trimming cost V 5 bases and J 1 base; bases outside gene matches: 11. The CDR3 sequence is 17 residues long. Written as DNA, the CDR3 is TGCGCCAGCAGTCGGACAGGGAGACTGGGAGGCACAGATACGCAGTATTTT. This translates into CASSRTGRLGGTDTQYF.

The chain joins TRBV11-2 to TRBJ1-1, with TRBD1 identical over 7 bases. The CDR3 is 14 amino acids. Unmatched junction bases numbered 4, after V lost 6 bases and J lost 0 bases. Looked up from germline, CDR1 is SGHAT and CDR2 is FQNNGV. DNA of the CDR3: TGTGCCAGCAGGCCTGGACAGGTGAACACTGAAGCTTTCTTT. As protein: CASRPGQVNTEAFF.

The gene calls are TRBV10-2 and TRBJ2-3; 9 bases agree with TRBD2. Germline lookup yields CDR1 WSHSY and CDR2 SAAADI. The junction had 9 bases not matched to a gene; V was cut back by 3 bases and J by 5 bases. This CDR3 is built from 16 residues. Here the CDR3 DNA reads TGCGCCAGCAGTGACCCTAGCGGGGCTCGCCAAGATACGCAGTATTTT. This sequence encodes CASSDPSGARQDTQYF.

The rearrangement joins TRBV2 to TRBJ1-2; 7 bases map to TRBD1. Germline V CDR1 and CDR2: SNHLY, FYNNEI. There are 15 residues in the CDR3. Trimming removed 6 bases from V and 4 bases from J; junction bases left unmatched: 11. CDR3 nucleotide sequence: TGTGCCAGCAGGAGGGAGGGGGCTATTGGCTATGGCTACACCTTC. Amino acids: CASRREGAIGYGYTF.

The rearrangement uses TRBV14 and TRBJ2-1; 11 nucleotides match TRBD2. Germline V gives CDR1 SGHDN, CDR2 FVKESK. This CDR3 spans 18 amino acids. After removal of 5 bases from V and 4 bases from J, the junction contained 13 bases not matched to a gene. The CDR3 nucleotides read TGTGCCAGCAGCAAAAGGGCCTCTACTAGCGGGGGTTACAATGAGCAGTTCTTC. Translated: CASSKRASTSGGYNEQFF.

This clone was recorded a few times. V gene TRBV4-3 combines with J gene TRBJ1-3, with 8 bases lining up with TRBD1. V lost 0 bases, J lost 3 bases, and 4 bases stayed unmatched. Germline assignment: CDR1 LGHNA and CDR2 YSLEER. The length of the CDR3 is 16 residues. CDR3 residues: CASSQDVRGHGNTIYF. In DNA form, the CDR3 reads TGCGCCAGCAGCCAAGATGTCAGGGGGCATGGAAACACCATATATTTT.

This chain connects TRBV5-1 to TRBJ1-5; D not certain. Between the trimmed V and J ends, which lost 0 bases and 5 bases, there was a span of 6 bases. This CDR3 spans 13 amino acids. Per the germline V gene, CDR1 is SGHRS and CDR2 is YFSETQ. The CDR3 nucleotides read TGCGCCAGCAGCTTGGCCGTGGATCAGCCCCAGCATTTT. Translating gives CASSLAVDQPQHF.

This clone was detected only once. The V and J genes are TRBV5-1 and TRBJ2-1; possibly TRBD1 or TRBD2 for D (6 bases each). This CDR3 is 16 amino acids long. Per the germline V gene, CDR1 is SGHRS and CDR2 is YFSETQ. V lost 4 bases to trimming and J lost 1 base, with 15 bases between them. Here the CDR3 DNA reads TGCGCCAGCAGCCCCTACGGCGGGACATCCTACAATGAGCAGTTCTTC. This sequence encodes CASSPYGGTSYNEQFF. Based on the CDR3 plus reference TRBV5-1 and TRBJ2-1, the full variable domain is KAGVTQTPRYLIKTRGQQVTLSCSPISGHRSVSWYQQTPGQGLQFLFEYFSETQRNKGNFPGRFSGRQFSNSRSEMNVSTLELGDSALYLCASSPYGGTSYNEQFFGPGTRLTVL.

This sequence joins TRBV14 and TRBJ1-1, with a tentative D call TRBD1 (5 bases). Germline V gene data show CDR1 as SGHDN and CDR2 as FVKESK. CDR3 size: 16 residues. V lost 0 bases, J lost 1 base, and 12 bases lay in between. CDR3 region: CASSQDGNRPNTEAFF. The DNA of the CDR3 is TGTGCCAGCAGCCAAGATGGTAACAGGCCGAACACTGAAGCTTTCTTT.

This clone appeared once. V usage is TRBV27 and J usage is TRBJ1-2; D uncertain. Germline CDR1 and CDR2: MNHEY and SMNVEV (reference sequence). The V end lost 0 bases, the J end lost 3 bases, and 14 bases lay between the germline ends. This CDR3 region has 16 residues. CDR3 bases: TGTGCCAGCAGTTTATCGTACGCGTCCCCCCACTATGGCTACACCTTC. It encodes CASSLSYASPHYGYTF.

V usage is TRBV19 and J usage is TRBJ1-2; D unclear. The ends were cut back, 7 bases at V and 6 bases at J, with 21 bases in the middle. Germline V gives CDR1 LNHDA, CDR2 SQIVND (reference sequence). The CDR3 is 15 residues long. The CDR3 nucleotides are TGTGCCAGTACTCGTAATCAGGTCCCAAGGGATGGCTACACCTTC. It is translated as CASTRNQVPRDGYTF.

The rearrangement uses TRBV2 and TRBJ2-5, with TRBD1 matching 8 bases. This CDR3 is built from 13 residues. J gave up 5 bases and V 6 bases, and 5 bases lay outside the gene matches. CDR1 and CDR2 (germline): SNHLY, FYNNEI. The CDR3 sequence is CASSRGLVETQYF. As DNA, the CDR3 is TGTGCCAGCAGCAGGGGGCTAGTGGAGACCCAGTACTTC.

This chain links TRBV14 with TRBJ2-1; the D is unclear. CDR1 is SGHDN and CDR2 is FVKESK in the germline V gene. The CDR3 is made up of 14 amino acids. Trimming cost V 1 base and J 9 bases, with 13 bases left between them. In DNA form, the CDR3 reads TGTGCCAGCAGCCAAGCATTCATCGTGGGTGAGCAGTTCTTC. This encodes CASSQAFIVGEQFF.

The chain combines TRBV6-5 with TRBJ1-4; D unclear. This CDR3 spans 14 amino acids. The V and J ends lost 10 bases and 0 bases respectively, with 12 bases between them. Germline V lookup: CDR1 MNHEY, CDR2 SVGAGI. In nucleotides, the CDR3 is TGTGCCACGTCGGGGTTAGCAACTAATGAAAAACTGTTTTTT. This gives the protein CATSGLATNEKLFF.

The chain joins TRBV5-1 to TRBJ2-1; no clear D. The CDR3 extends over 12 amino acids. CDR1 and CDR2 from the germline V gene are SGHRS and YFSETQ. V was shortened by 0 bases and J by 5 bases, with 3 bases between the two germline ends. The DNA for the CDR3 is TGCGCCAGCAGCTTGGACCACAATGAGCAGTTCTTC. This sequence encodes CASSLDHNEQFF.

The rearrangement joins TRBV28 to TRBJ1-1; 7 nucleotides agree with TRBD1. V dropped 3 bases and J dropped 0; count of bases not matched to a gene: 7. This CDR3 has 16 amino acids. The germline V gene has CDR1 MDHEN and CDR2 SYDVKM. CDR3: CASSFEGAWVNTEAFF. The CDR3 DNA follows: TGTGCCAGCAGTTTCGAGGGGGCGTGGGTGAACACTGAAGCTTTCTTT.

V is TRBV30 and J is TRBJ1-2; D is possibly TRBD1 (6 bases). The CDR3 totals 14 residues. V was pared by 0 bases and J by 2 bases, with 10 bases between. The germline CDR1 and CDR2 sequences are GTSNPN and SVGIG (reference sequence). The DNA of the CDR3 is TGTGCCTGGAGTGTAAACAGGGCGAACTATGGCTACACCTTC. It encodes CAWSVNRANYGYTF. Full variable domain (missing parts from reference TRBV30 and TRBJ1-2): SQTIHQWPATLVQPVGSPLSLECTVEGTSNPNLYWYRQAAGRGLQLLFYSVGIGQISSEVPQNLSASRPQDRQFILSSKKLLLSDSGFYLCAWSVNRANYGYTFGSGTRLTVV.

This clone was found a few times. V gene TRBV11-2 combines with J gene TRBJ2-7, with 14 nucleotides matching TRBD2. This CDR3 has 19 residues. After removal of 1 base from V and 1 base from J, the junction contained 9 bases not matched to a gene. From germline, CDR1 is SGHAT and CDR2 FQNNGV. This CDR3 reads CASSLGRGTSGSRSYEQYF. The CDR3 nucleotides read TGTGCCAGCAGCTTAGGCAGGGGGACTAGCGGGAGTAGGTCCTACGAGCAGTACTTC.